This entry concerns a single TCR beta chain. Its antigen remains undetermined. Base qualities are not recorded, but no much larger clone differs from it by a single base. This sample stems from a study of shared clonotypes between healthy human individuals (dated by TCRdb to between 2020 and 2021). Some background on the complete study: A couple of women and three men aged 18 to 49 years were included in the cohort. The study deeply sequenced blood TCR repertoires of about five healthy adults to estimate repertoire size and the extent of clonotype sharing between individuals. Libraries were prepared and TCR repertoires were sequenced by different laboratories using diverse techniques, in order to increase sequencing depth and limit assay-specific biases. Between about 0.94 and 10 billion PBMCs per donor were obtained by leukapheresis. For each donor, CD4 naive and CD4 memory were each given three plates, CD8 naive was given two plates, and CD8 memory was given one plate. The paper as a whole reports these results and caveats: Sampling was limited to blood, and TCR repertoires in tissue likely differ from TCR repertoires in blood. Higher generation probabilities were observed for clonotypes shared by all four sorted-subset donors than for non-shared clonotypes. Larger estimated clonotype richness was generally found for naive subsets than for memory subsets. Even with the large sequencing depth, rarefaction of the sorted-subset datasets indicated that sequencing was incomplete. The small number of donors limited the genetic and exposure-history diversity represented. About 4.5% of naive CD4, 3% to 4% of naive CD8, around 2.3% of memory CD4, and approximately 0.39% of memory CD8 clonotypes were shared across a few donors. Based on pairwise subsampling, the degree of clonotype sharing among donors was expected to be affected by sequencing depth.

TCR CDR3 regions were amplified from genomic DNA by multiplex PCR using the deep immunoSEQ assay. For each cell subset, the extracted genomic DNA was distributed evenly across all wells of several immunoSEQ 96-well plates, and each plate served as one replicate. For sorted subsets, roughly 200 ng genomic DNA, equal to about 30,000 T cell genomes, was loaded into each replicate PCR. Purified libraries were quantified with a Qubit 3.0 fluorometer, sized on a Bioanalyzer 2100, and re-quantified with the KAPA Library Quantification kit. Each immunoSEQ 96-well plate was sequenced on its own single-read 150-cycle Illumina NextSeq 550 flow cell. In the paper's pipeline: Because the immunoSEQ output held only junctional sequences and lacked quality scores, the filtering could not match the filtering applied to full-length reads. Sequences were annotated with PyIR, a Python wrapper for IgBLAST v1.9, and V/J genes and CDR3 were assigned using IMGT germline references. Reads with weak V/J assignments (E-value above 1e-6), missing CDR3, stop codons, out-of-frame junctions, or ambiguous translated residues were removed. A V3J clonotype was defined by an identical inferred V gene, J gene, and CDR3 amino acid sequence. Percentage overlap between repertoires was computed as shared unique clonotypes divided by the size of the smaller repertoire. Three approaches were used to assess repertoire richness: RTK rarefaction, the Chao1 estimator, and Recon v2.1 estimates of unobserved clonotypes. Generation probabilities were computed with OLGA for all TCRbeta clonotypes obtained by the gDNA method from four donors. Here the immuneACCESS table is served through TCRdb, limited to in-frame sequences with V and J called. Missing clones are a known gap in these copies; in checked studies unresolved V genes cover under half, and the rest lacks a known reason. V, J and clone size were drawn from that table, and D and trimming were deduced from the DNA. The sample table lists about 2.1 million clones, 85% to 95% of them with a count of one. Jointly, the top ten make up 1.7% of the sample.

CD8 naive samples were CD45RO-negative cells positively selected for CCR7, giving a CD45RA+CCR7+ population that excluded TemRA cells. Donors were healthy HIV-negative adults with no recently reported acute infections or vaccinations. All donors were Caucasian adults living in Nashville, Tennessee, USA. Blood was obtained by leukapheresis, after which PBMCs were separated by Ficoll-Histopaque density gradient centrifugation and cryopreserved in liquid nitrogen vapor phase. Analytical flow cytometry was used to check the purity and quantity of every magnetically sorted T cell population. Genomic DNA was isolated from every sorted fraction and measured by UV absorbance on a Nanodrop 2000c. The sample was naive CD8+ T cells from PBMCs. Read against the paper, the sample's cell subset or site label means: CD45RA+CCR7+. The TCR comes from a young man in good health. Some clones in this sample may be carry-over from other donors' samples.

The DNA sequence is as follows: TGTGCCAGCAGCGTAGTGGGCGGGAGGAGCAATGAGCAGTTCTTC. It encodes CASSVVGGRSNEQFF. The sequence links TRBV9 to TRBJ2-1; TRBD2 matches 8 bases in the middle. Trimmed from V: 0 bases; trimmed from J: 6 bases; junction bases lacking a gene match: 5. Spanning cysteine to phenylalanine, the CDR3 consists of 15 amino acids. Solely the CDR3 DNA is kept, with 45 bases framed from the first base. CDR1 SGDLS and CDR2 YYNGEE were looked up in the germline V gene. Beyond the CDR3, the reference TRBV9 and TRBJ2-1 genes provide the residues; the full variable domain reads: DSGVTQTPKHLITATGQRVTLRCSPRSGDLSVYWYQQSLDQGLQFLIQYYNGEERAKGNILERFSAQQFPDLHSELNLSSLELGDSALYFCASSVVGGRSNEQFFGPGTRLTVL.